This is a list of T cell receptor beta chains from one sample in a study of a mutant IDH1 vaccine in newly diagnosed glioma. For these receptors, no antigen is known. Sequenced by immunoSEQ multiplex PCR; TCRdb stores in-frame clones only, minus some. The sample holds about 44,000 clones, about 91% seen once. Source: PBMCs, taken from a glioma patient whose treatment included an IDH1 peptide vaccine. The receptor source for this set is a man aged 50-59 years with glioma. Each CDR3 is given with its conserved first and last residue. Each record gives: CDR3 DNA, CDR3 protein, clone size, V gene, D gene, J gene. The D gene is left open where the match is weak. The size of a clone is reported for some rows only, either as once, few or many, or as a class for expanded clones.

TGTGCCAGCTCACCAGATACGTTATATGGCTACACCTTC CASSPDTLYGYTF - TRBV18 - TRBJ1-2
TGCGCCAGCAGCCAAGATTCCTCTAGCACAGATACGCAGTATTTT CASSQDSSSTDTQYF - TRBV4-3 - TRBJ2-3
TGTGCCAGCAGAACACAGCCTGCTGGGGCCAACGTCCTGACTTTC CASRTQPAGANVLTF once TRBV6-5 - TRBJ2-6
TGTGCCTGGAGTCCACTAGCGGGACACGAGTACGAGCAGTACTTC CAWSPLAGHEYEQYF once TRBV30 TRBD2 TRBJ2-7
TGTGCCAGCAGTTACCTGGGGCGAGAGACCCAGTACTTC CASSYLGRETQYF - TRBV6-5 - TRBJ2-5
TGTGCCAGCAGTACAGACACGTCCTCTGGAAACACCATATATTTT CASSTDTSSGNTIYF - TRBV6-1 - TRBJ1-3
TGCGCCAGCAGTGAGTCTCCTAGCGGGCGCTACAATGAGCAGTTCTTC CASSESPSGRYNEQFF - TRBV10-1 TRBD2 TRBJ2-1
TGCAGCGTTGTCCTGATCGGGGTTGAAGAGACCCAGTACTTC CSVVLIGVEETQYF medium-sized TRBV29-1 - TRBJ2-5
TGTGCCAGTAAAGGGGGATACACCTACAATGAGCAGTTCTTC CASKGGYTYNEQFF - TRBV19 - TRBJ2-1
TGCGCCAGCAGCCCCCCGACAGGGTATGAAAAACTGTTTTTT CASSPPTGYEKLFF once TRBV4-1 TRBD1 TRBJ1-4
TGTGCCAGCAGTCAACGAGTCAGGGTCGTCGAGCAGTACTTC CASSQRVRVVEQYF - TRBV2 - TRBJ2-7
TGTGCCAGCAGAAAGGACAGGGGCAATCAGCCCCAGCATTTT CASRKDRGNQPQHF medium-sized TRBV6-6 TRBD1 TRBJ1-5
TGCGCCAGCAGCCAGGACCCGGGACAGGGGTACCTTTTTACCTATGGCTACACCTTC CASSQDPGQGYLFTYGYTF - TRBV4-3 TRBD1 TRBJ1-2
TGTGCCAGCAGCTTGTTGGGGGCGGGGTTGAGCAATCAGCCCCAGCATTTT CASSLLGAGLSNQPQHF - TRBV5-5 - TRBJ1-5
TGCGCCAGCAGCCGAATTCGAGAGGTCGGGGAGCTGTTTTTT CASSRIREVGELFF - TRBV4-1 - TRBJ2-2
TGTGCCAGCAGCTTAGTCGTGTGGGGCAGGGGGGAGGAGCAGTACTTC CASSLVVWGRGEEQYF - TRBV11-2 - TRBJ2-7
TGTGCCAGCAGCCCAAACACCGGGGAGCTGTTTTTT CASSPNTGELFF once TRBV7-9 - TRBJ2-2
TGTGCCAGCTCACCAATTCCCAGGGACTATGGCTACACCTTC CASSPIPRDYGYTF - TRBV18 - TRBJ1-2
TGTGCCAGCACCCGGGACAGGGGAGATGGCTACACCTTC CASTRDRGDGYTF - TRBV5-4 TRBD1 TRBJ1-2
TGCAGCACAAGGACGTCCCGAATTGAAGCTTTCTTT CSTRTSRIEAFF once TRBV29-1 - TRBJ1-1
TGTGCCAGCAGTGGATTTTCTACAGGGGGCCGCCAGCCCCAGCATTTT CASSGFSTGGRQPQHF - TRBV28 TRBD1 TRBJ1-5
TGTGCCAGCAGCATCCTCAAGGCTGAATTCTATGGCTACACCTTC CASSILKAEFYGYTF - TRBV5-4 - TRBJ1-2
TGTGCCAGCAGCCCCCCGGGCGGGGGATCCCACACTGAAGCTTTCTTT CASSPPGGGSHTEAFF - TRBV7-9 - TRBJ1-1
TGTGCCAGCAGACGGACGCGGGAAAATGAGCAGTTCTTC CASRRTRENEQFF - TRBV6-5 - TRBJ2-1
TGTGCCAGCAGCCCTTTTCAGGGAGGGAATTCACCCCTCCACTTT CASSPFQGGNSPLHF - TRBV5-6 - TRBJ1-6
TGTGCCAGCAGCTCCCGGGCCCAGGCTCAGAATGAAAAACTGTTTTTT CASSSRAQAQNEKLFF - TRBV7-9 - TRBJ1-4
TGTGCCAGCAGTCCAAATAACTATGGCTACACCTTC CASSPNNYGYTF - TRBV11-2 - TRBJ1-2
TGTGCCAGCAGCGTAGGGGGCTATGGCTACACCTTC CASSVGGYGYTF - TRBV9 - TRBJ1-2
TGCGCCAGCAGCCAACGGGGGCCGAACACTGAAGCTTTCTTT CASSQRGPNTEAFF - TRBV4-3 - TRBJ1-1
TGCAGCGGTGGGATAGGGGAAGAAAAGCAGTACTTC CSGGIGEEKQYF - TRBV29-1 - TRBJ2-5
TGTGCCAGCAGCGCCGGGACAGTAGGACACGAGCAGTACTTC CASSAGTVGHEQYF - TRBV9 TRBD1 TRBJ2-7
TGTGCCAGCAGCATCGCTACTGAGCCCGTTAACTACGAGCAGTACTTC CASSIATEPVNYEQYF - TRBV7-8 - TRBJ2-7
TGTGCCAGCAGGGCCACTAGCGGGGGACACAATGAGCAGTTCTTC CASRATSGGHNEQFF - TRBV7-2 TRBD2 TRBJ2-1
TGTGCCAGCAGTTTAGGCCAGCCCATTACGGGTCAGCCCCAGCATTTT CASSLGQPITGQPQHF - TRBV27 - TRBJ1-5
TGTGCCAGTACCGAAACAGGGGGCACTGAAGCTTTCTTT CASTETGGTEAFF once TRBV19 TRBD1 TRBJ1-1
TGTGCCAGCAGTTACTCGAGGGCACGTGAAGCTTTCTTT CASSYSRAREAFF few TRBV6-5 - TRBJ1-1
TGTGCCAGCGGGCGGGACAGTAATTCACCCCTCCACTTT CASGRDSNSPLHF - TRBV2 TRBD1 TRBJ1-6
TGTGCCAGCAGTGACGCGGCGCGGGAATACACAGATACGCAGTATTTT CASSDAAREYTDTQYF - TRBV28 - TRBJ2-3
TGCAGTCCCAGCCCCAGGTACGAGCAGTACTTC CSPSPRYEQYF - TRBV20-1 - TRBJ2-7
TGTGCCAGCAGCTTGCAGCTTACCAATGAAAAACTGTTTTTT CASSLQLTNEKLFF - TRBV5-8 - TRBJ1-4
TGTGCCACCAGCAGAGTAAGGGACACCGTCACGCAGTATTTT CATSRVRDTVTQYF - TRBV15 - TRBJ2-3
TGTGCCATCAGTGGGGAGGGATCACGCGAGCAGTACTTC CAISGEGSREQYF - TRBV10-3 TRBD2 TRBJ2-7
TGTGCCAGCAGCGTAGCCAGGGCTGGAAACACCATATATTTT CASSVARAGNTIYF - TRBV9 - TRBJ1-3